The sequence of this TCR beta chain was determined in a study of PD-L1 blockade in urothelial cancer. Sequencing used immunoSEQ multiplex PCR; TCRdb keeps in-frame clones, though not all of them. Seen here are about 120,000 clones, around 89% observed once, and the top ten hold 1.5% to 2%. The time point was: peripheral blood 6 weeks after treatment start. This TCR derives from a man in his 60s with urothelial cancer. Sequenced here: PBMCs, sampled around atezolizumab (anti-PD-L1) treatment.

The CDR3 nucleotides are TGTGCCAGCAGTTACGGGGGACTAGCGGGAGGGAGGCAGTACTTC. Translated, it gives CASSYGGLAGGRQYF. The V gene is TRBV6-5, the J gene TRBJ2-7; 16 bases match TRBD2. Germline CDR1 MNHEY, CDR2 SVGAGI. The junction had 4 bases not matched to a gene; V was cut back by 2 bases and J by 9 bases. The CDR3 totals 15 residues.